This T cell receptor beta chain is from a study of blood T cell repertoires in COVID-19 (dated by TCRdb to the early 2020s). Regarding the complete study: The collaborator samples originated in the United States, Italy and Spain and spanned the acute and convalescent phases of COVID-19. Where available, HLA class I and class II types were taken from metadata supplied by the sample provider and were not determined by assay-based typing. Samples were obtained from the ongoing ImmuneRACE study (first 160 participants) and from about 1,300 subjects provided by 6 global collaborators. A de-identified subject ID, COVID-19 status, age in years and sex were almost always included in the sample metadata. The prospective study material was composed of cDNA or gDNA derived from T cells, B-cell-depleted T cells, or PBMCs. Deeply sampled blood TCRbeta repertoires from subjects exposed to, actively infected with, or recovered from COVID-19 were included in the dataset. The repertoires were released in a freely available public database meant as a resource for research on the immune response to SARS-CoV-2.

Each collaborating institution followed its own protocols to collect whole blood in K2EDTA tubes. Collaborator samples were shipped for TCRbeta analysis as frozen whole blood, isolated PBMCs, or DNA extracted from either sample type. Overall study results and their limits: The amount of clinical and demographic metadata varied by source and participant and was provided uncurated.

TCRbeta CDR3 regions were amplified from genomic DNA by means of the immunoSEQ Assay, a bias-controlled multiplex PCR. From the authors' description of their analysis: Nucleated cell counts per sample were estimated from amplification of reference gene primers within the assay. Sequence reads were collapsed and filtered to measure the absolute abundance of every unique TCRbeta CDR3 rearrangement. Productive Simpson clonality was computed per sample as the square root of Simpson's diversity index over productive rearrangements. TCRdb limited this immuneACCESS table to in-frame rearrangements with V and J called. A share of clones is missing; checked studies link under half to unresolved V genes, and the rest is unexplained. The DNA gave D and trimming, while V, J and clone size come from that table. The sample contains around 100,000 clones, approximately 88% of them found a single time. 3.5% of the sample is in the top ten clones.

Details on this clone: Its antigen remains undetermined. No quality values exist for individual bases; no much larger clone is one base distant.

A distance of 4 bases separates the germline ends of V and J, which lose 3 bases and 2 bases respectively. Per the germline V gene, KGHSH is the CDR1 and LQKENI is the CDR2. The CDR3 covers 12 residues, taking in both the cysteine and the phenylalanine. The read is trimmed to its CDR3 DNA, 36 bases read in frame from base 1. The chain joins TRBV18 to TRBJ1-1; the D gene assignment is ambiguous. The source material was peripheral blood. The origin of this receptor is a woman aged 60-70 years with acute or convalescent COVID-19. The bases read TGTGCCAGCTCACCGGCAAACACTGAAGCTTTCTTT. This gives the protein CASSPANTEAFF.